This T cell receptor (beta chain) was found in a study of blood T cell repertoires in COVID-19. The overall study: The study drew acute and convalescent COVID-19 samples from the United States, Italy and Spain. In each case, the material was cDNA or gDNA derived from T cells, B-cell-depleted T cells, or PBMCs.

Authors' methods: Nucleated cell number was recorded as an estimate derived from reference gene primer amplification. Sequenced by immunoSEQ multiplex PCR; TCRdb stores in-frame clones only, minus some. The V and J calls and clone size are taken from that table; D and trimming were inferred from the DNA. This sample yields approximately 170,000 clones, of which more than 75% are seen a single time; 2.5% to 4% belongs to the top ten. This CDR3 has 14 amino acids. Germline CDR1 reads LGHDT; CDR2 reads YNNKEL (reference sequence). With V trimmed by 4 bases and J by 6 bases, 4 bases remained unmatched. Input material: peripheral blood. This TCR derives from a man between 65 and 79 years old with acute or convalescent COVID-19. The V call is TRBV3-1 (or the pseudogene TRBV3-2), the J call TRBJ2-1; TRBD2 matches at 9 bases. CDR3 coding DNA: TGTGCCAGCAGCCCTAGCGGGAACTTCAATGAGCAGTTCTTC. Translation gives CASSPSGNFNEQFF.